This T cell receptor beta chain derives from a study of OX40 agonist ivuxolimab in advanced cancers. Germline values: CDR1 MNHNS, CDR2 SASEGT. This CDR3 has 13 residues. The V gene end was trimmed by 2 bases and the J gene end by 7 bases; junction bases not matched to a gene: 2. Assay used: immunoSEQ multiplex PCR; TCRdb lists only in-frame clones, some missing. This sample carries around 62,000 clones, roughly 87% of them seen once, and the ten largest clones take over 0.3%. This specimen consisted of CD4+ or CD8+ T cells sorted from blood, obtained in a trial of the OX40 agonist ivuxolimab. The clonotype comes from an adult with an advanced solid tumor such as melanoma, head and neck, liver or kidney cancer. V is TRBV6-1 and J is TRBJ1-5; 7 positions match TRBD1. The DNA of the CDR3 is TGTGCCAGCAGTGAAAAAGGGGGCCAGCCCCAGCATTTT. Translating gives CASSEKGGQPQHF.